This T cell receptor (beta chain) is from a study of CD8+ T cells in alopecia areata. This clone was counted between two and nine times. Sequencing relied on a cDNA template that was reverse transcribed from extracted RNA. Using immunoSEQ multiplex PCR, the repertoire was profiled, and TCRdb retains in-frame clones only, with some absent. Seen here are 200,000 to 250,000 clones, just over 55% observed once, and the top ten hold under 5%. With 4 bases removed from V and 0 bases from J, the gap between germline ends came to 12 bases. The germline gives CDR1 SGHAT, CDR2 FQNNGV. The CDR3 length is 15 residues.

The TCR comes from a human donor in good health. The sample taken for sequencing was CD8+ T cells sorted from blood. The chain employs TRBV11-2 and TRBJ1-1; TRBD1 is a possible D gene (6 bases). The CDR3 here is CASSSLQGMNTEAFF. CDR3 in DNA: TGTGCCAGCAGCTCCCTACAGGGCATGAACACTGAAGCTTTCTTT.